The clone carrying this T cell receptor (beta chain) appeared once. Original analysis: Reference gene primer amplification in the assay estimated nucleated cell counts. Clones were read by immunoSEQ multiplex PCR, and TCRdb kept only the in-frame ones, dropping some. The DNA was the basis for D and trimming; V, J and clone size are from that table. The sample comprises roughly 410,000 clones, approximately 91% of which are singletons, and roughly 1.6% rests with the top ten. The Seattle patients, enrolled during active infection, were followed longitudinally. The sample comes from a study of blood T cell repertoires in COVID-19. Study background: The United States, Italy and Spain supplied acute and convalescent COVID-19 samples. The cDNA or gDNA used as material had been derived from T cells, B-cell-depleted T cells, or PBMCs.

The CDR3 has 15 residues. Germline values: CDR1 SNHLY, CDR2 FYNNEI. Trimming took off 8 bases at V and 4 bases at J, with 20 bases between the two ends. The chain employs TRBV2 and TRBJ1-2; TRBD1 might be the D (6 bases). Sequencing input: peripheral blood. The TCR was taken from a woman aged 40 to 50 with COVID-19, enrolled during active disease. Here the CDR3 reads CASHKNEGVGYGYTF. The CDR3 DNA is TGTGCCAGCCACAAGAATGAGGGGGTGGGCTATGGCTACACCTTC.